The TCR beta chain described here comes from a study of blood T cell repertoires in COVID-19. The overall study: The samples span acute and convalescent COVID-19 from the United States, Italy and Spain. In each case, the material was cDNA or gDNA derived from T cells, B-cell-depleted T cells, or PBMCs.

Authors' methods: For nucleated cells, counts were estimated from reference gene primer amplification. The protocol was immunoSEQ multiplex PCR, while the TCRdb copy is restricted to in-frame clones and leaves out a portion. That table is the source of V, J and clone size, and D and trimming were worked out from the DNA. The sample includes over 200,000 clones, 81% seen only once; the top ten take approximately 8%. The sample consisted of peripheral blood. This sequence was found in an elderly woman with acute or convalescent COVID-19.

Here the CDR3 DNA reads TGTGCCAGCTCACCACCGGACAGGGATAATGAGCAGTTCTTC. This encodes CASSPPDRDNEQFF. V gene TRBV18 combines with J gene TRBJ2-1; 8 bases match TRBD1. In germline, CDR1 is KGHSH, CDR2 LQKENI. There are 14 residues in the CDR3. V trimming: 0 bases; J trimming: 7 bases; junction bases outside the gene matches: 2. The whole variable domain, filled in from reference TRBV18 and TRBJ2-1, reads NAGVMQNPRHLVRRRGQEARLRCSPMKGHSHVYWYRQLPEEGLKFMVYLQKENIIDESGMPKERFSAEFPKEGPSILRIQQVVRGDSAAYFCASSPPDRDNEQFFGPGTRLTVL.